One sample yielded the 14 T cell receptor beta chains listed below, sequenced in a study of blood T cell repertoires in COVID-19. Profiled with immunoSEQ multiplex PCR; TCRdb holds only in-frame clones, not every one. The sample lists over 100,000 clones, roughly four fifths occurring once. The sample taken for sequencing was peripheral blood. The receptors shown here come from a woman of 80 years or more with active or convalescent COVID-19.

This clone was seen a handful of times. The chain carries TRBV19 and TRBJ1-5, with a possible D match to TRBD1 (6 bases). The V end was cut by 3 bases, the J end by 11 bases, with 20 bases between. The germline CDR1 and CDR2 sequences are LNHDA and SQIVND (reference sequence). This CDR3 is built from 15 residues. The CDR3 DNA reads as TGTGCCAGTAGTATCGGAGGCAGGGGCACCGTAACCCAGCATTTT. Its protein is CASSIGGRGTVTQHF.

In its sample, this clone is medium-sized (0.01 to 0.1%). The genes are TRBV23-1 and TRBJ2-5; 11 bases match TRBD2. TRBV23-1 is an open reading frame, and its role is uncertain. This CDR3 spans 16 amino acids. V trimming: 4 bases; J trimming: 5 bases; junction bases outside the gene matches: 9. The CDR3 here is CASSPPSGGSGETQYF. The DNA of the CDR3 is TGCGCCAGCAGTCCCCCTAGCGGGGGGTCGGGGGAGACCCAGTACTTC.

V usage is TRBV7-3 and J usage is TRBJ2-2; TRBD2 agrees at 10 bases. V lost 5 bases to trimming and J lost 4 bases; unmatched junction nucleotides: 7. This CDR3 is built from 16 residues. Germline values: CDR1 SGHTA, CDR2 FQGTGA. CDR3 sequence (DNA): TGTGCCAGCAGCCCCCTGGCTAGCGGGAGCACCGGGGAGCTGTTTTTT. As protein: CASSPLASGSTGELFF.

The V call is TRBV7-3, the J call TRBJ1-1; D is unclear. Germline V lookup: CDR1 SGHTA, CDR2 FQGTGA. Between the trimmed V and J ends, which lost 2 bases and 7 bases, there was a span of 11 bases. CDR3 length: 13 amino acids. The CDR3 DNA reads TGTGCCAGCAGCTTATCAGCAACTAGTGAAGCTTTCTTT. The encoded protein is CASSLSATSEAFF.

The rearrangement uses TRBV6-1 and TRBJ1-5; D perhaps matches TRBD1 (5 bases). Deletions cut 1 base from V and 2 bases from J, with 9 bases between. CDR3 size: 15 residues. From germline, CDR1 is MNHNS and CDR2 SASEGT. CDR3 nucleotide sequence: TGTGCCAGCAGTGAAGAATGGGGCCGCAATCAGCCCCAGCATTTT. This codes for CASSEEWGRNQPQHF.

For the CDR3, the DNA is TGTGCCAGCATCCCTGAGGGAGGCTCCTACAATGAGCAGTTCTTC. Amino acids: CASIPEGGSYNEQFF. J is TRBJ2-1 and V is TRBV28; D might be TRBD2 (6 bases). Trimming cost V 7 bases and J 0 bases, with 13 bases left between them. Germline CDR1 MDHEN, CDR2 SYDVKM. The CDR3 covers 15 residues.

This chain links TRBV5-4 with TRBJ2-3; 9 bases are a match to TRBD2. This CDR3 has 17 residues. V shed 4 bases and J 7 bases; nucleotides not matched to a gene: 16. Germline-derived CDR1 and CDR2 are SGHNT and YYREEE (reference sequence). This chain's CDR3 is CASSQWPSGDRVNTQYF. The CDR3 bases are TGTGCCAGCAGCCAATGGCCTAGCGGGGATAGAGTGAATACGCAGTATTTT.

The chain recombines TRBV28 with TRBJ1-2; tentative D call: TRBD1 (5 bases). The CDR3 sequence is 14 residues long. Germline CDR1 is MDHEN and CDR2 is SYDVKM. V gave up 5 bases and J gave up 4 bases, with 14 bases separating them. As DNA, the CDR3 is TGTGCCAGCAGTACAGGTTCGGTTGGCTATGGCTACACCTTC. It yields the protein CASSTGSVGYGYTF.

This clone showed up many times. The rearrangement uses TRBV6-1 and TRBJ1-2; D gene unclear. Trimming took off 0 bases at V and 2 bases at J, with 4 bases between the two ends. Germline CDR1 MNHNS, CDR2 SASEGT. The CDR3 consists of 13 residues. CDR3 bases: TGTGCCAGCAGTGAAGCGCGCAACTATGGCTACACCTTC. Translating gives CASSEARNYGYTF.

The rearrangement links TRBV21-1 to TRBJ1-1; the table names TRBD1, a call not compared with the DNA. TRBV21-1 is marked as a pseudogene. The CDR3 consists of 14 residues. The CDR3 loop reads CASSGHTLNTEAFF. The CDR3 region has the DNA TGTGCCAGCAGCGGCCATACACTGAACACTGAAGCTTTCTTT.

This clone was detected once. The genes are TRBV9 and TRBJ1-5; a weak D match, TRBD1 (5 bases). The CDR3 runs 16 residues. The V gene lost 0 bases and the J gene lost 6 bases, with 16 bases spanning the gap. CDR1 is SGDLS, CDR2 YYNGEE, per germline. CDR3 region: CASSVGIGGKSQPQHF. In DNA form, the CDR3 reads TGTGCCAGCAGCGTAGGGATTGGGGGGAAGAGTCAGCCCCAGCATTTT.

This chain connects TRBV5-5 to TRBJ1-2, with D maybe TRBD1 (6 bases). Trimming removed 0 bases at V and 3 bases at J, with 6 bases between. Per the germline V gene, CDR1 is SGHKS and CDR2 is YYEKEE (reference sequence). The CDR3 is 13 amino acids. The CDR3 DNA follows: TGTGCCAGCAGCTTGGACAGGGACTATGGCTACACCTTC. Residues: CASSLDRDYGYTF.

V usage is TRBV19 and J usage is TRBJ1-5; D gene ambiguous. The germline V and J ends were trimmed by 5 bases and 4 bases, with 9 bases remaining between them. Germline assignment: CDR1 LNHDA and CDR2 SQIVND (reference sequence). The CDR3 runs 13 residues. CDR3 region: CASSGQKNQPQHF. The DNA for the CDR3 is TGTGCCAGTAGTGGTCAGAAGAATCAGCCCCAGCATTTT.

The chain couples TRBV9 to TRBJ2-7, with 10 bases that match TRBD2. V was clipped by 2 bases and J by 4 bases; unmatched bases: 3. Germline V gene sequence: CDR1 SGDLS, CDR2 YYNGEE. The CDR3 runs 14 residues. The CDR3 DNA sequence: TGTGCCAGCAGCGTCACGACTAGCGGGTACGAGCAGTACTTC. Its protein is CASSVTTSGYEQYF.